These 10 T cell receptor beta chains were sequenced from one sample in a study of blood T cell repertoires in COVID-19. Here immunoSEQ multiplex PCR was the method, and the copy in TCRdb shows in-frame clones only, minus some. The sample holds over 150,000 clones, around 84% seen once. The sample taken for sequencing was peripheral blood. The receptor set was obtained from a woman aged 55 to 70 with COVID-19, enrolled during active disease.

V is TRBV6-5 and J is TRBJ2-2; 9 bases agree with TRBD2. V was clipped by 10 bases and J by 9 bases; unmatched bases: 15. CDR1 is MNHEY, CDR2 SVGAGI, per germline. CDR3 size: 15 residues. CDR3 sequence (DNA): TGTGCCACAAAAAGCGGGAGGAGGGTCGAGTGGGAGCTGTTTTTT. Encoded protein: CATKSGRRVEWELFF.

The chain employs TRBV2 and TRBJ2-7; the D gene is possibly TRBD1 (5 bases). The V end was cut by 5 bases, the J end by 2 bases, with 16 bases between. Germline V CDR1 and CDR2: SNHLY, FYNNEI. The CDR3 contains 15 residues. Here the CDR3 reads CASSPSPTATYEQYF. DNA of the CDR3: TGTGCCAGCAGTCCTTCCCCGACAGCTACCTACGAGCAGTACTTC.

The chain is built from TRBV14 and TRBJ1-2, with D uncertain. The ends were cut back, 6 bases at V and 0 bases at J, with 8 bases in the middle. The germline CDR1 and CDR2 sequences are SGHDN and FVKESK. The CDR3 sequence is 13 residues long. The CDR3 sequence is CASSPQANYGYTF. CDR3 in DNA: TGTGCCAGCAGTCCACAAGCTAACTATGGCTACACCTTC.

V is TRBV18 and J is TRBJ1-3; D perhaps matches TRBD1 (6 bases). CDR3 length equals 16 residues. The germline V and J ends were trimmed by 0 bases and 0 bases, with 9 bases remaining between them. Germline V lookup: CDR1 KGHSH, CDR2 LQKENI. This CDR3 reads CASSPPTGSSGNTIYF. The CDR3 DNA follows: TGTGCCAGCTCACCACCGACAGGCTCCTCTGGAAACACCATATATTTT.

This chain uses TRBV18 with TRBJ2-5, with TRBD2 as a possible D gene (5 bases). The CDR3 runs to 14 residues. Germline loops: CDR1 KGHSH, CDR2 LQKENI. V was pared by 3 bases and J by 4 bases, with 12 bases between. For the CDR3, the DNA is TGTGCCAGCTCACCCCGGACTTCGGTAGAGACCCAGTACTTC. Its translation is CASSPRTSVETQYF. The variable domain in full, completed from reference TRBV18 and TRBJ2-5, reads NAGVMQNPRHLVRRRGQEARLRCSPMKGHSHVYWYRQLPEEGLKFMVYLQKENIIDESGMPKERFSAEFPKEGPSILRIQQVVRGDSAAYFCASSPRTSVETQYFGPGTRLLVL.

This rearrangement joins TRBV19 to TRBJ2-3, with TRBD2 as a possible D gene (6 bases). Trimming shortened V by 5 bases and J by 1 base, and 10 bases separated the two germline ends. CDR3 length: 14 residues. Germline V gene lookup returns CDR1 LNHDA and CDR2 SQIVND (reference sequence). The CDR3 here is CASSLGGGTDTQYF. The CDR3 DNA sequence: TGTGCCAGTAGTCTCGGGGGAGGCACAGATACGCAGTATTTT.

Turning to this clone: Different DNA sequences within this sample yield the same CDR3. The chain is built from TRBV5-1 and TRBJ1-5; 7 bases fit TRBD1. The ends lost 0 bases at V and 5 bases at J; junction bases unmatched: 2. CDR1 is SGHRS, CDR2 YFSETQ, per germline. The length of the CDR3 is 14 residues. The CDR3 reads CASSLGTGDQPQHF. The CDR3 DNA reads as TGCGCCAGCAGCTTGGGGACAGGAGATCAGCCCCAGCATTTT.

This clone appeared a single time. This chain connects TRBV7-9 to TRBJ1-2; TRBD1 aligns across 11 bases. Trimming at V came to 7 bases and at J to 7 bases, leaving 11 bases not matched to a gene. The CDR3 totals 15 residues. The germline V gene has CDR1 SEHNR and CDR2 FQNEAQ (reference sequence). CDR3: CASTKNGQGASGYTF. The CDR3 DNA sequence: TGTGCCAGCACCAAGAACGGACAGGGGGCATCTGGCTACACCTTC.

For the CDR3, the DNA is TGTGCCAGTAGTCCTAGGACAGTCGGTGAGCAGTTCTTC. Encoded protein: CASSPRTVGEQFF. The rearrangement links TRBV19 to TRBJ2-1, with TRBD1 as a possible D gene (6 bases). The CDR3 extends over 13 amino acids. CDR1 LNHDA and CDR2 SQIVND come from the germline V gene (reference sequence). V was cut by 5 bases and J by 9 bases, with 14 bases left in between.

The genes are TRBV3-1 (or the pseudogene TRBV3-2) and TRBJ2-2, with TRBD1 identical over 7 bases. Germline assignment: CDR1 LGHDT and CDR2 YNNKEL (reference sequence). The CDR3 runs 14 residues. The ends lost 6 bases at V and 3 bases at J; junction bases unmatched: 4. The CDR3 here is CASREQGYTGELFF. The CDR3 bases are TGTGCCAGCAGGGAACAGGGGTACACCGGGGAGCTGTTTTTT.